What follows are 24 T cell receptor beta chains derived from one specimen sequenced in a study of CD8 T cells in Susac syndrome. RNA in amounts of about 0.5 to 1 ug was reverse transcribed with random hexamers. TCRdb re-called the immunoSEQ multiplex PCR reads with MiXCR, one entry per CDR3 protein. The sample records about 120,000 distinct CDR3 sequences, 96% being singletons. Sequencing was performed on CD4+ T cells from PBMCs. Source of these receptors: a human donor with Susac syndrome.

This clonotype was seen only a few times. The chain employs TRBV6-5 and TRBJ2-7; either TRBD1 or TRBD2 may fit D (6 bases each). The germline gives CDR1 MNHEY, CDR2 SVGAGI. CDR3 length equals 11 residues. Trimming took 5 bases from V and 7 from J, leaving 9 bases between them. CDR3 sequence reads: CASSQGGEQYF. CDR3 bases: TGTGCCAGCAGTCAAGGGGGGGAGCAGTACTTC.

The CDR3 spells CASSQDAVAGHNEQFF. CDR3 nucleotide sequence: TGTGCCAGCAGCCAAGATGCGGTAGCGGGGCACAATGAGCAGTTCTTC. The chain has TRBV4-2 and TRBJ2-1; 8 nucleotides align to TRBD2. V was clipped by 0 bases and J by 5 bases; unmatched bases: 6. The CDR3 runs to 16 residues. Germline CDR1 is LGHNA and CDR2 is YNFKEQ.

V gene TRBV7-8 combines with J gene TRBJ2-1; D is perhaps TRBD1 or TRBD2 (5 bases each). Trimming took off 5 bases at V and 9 bases at J, with 11 bases between the two ends. From germline, CDR1 is SGHVS and CDR2 FQNEAQ. The CDR3 spans 12 residues. The CDR3 sequence is CASSPKRGEQFF. The CDR3 DNA is TGTGCCAGCAGCCCCAAGAGGGGTGAGCAGTTCTTC.

This sequence joins TRBV14 and TRBJ2-1; 11 bases map to TRBD2. Germline loops: CDR1 SGHDN, CDR2 FVKESK. CDR3 length: 15 amino acids. Trimming took 4 bases from V and 8 from J; bases not matched to a gene: 7. Written as DNA, the CDR3 is TGTGCCAGCAGCCCCACTAGCGGGAGATTGGATGAGCAGTTCTTC. Encoded protein: CASSPTSGRLDEQFF.

The CDR3 nucleotides read TGTGCCAGCAGTCCCCAGGCCCGCTATGGCTACACCTTC. The encoded protein is CASSPQARYGYTF. The gene calls are TRBV6-5 and TRBJ1-2; D is uncertain. Trimming stripped 5 bases from V and 4 bases from J, with 11 bases between. This CDR3 is built from 13 residues. Germline V CDR1 and CDR2: MNHEY, SVGAGI.

The rearrangement links TRBV12-3 or TRBV12-4 to TRBJ2-5, with D possibly TRBD2 on 6 matching bases. There are 14 residues in the CDR3. V lost 7 bases and J 5 bases, leaving 17 bases between the germline ends. The CDR3 DNA reads TGTGCCAGCACCCTGGACGGCGGAGGGGAGACCCAGTACTTC. It codes for CASTLDGGGETQYF.

The chain carries TRBV5-8 and TRBJ1-1, with D unclear. This CDR3 is 15 amino acids long. Germline V gene data show CDR1 as SGHTS and CDR2 as YDEGEE. V lost 7 bases to trimming and J lost 3 bases, with 19 bases between them. CDR3 DNA: TGTGCCAGCGTGGGTCGCCTTCGTAGTGACACTGAAGCTTTCTTT. Amino acids: CASVGRLRSDTEAFF.

J is TRBJ1-5 and V is TRBV6-1; D gene ambiguous. The length of the CDR3 is 17 residues. Germline CDR1 is MNHNS and CDR2 is SASEGT. Trimming cost V 4 bases and J 0 bases, with 16 bases left between them. CDR3 protein: CASSAQATSYSNQPQHF. The CDR3, as DNA: TGTGCCAGCAGTGCGCAGGCGACATCTTATAGCAATCAGCCCCAGCATTTT.

The V gene is TRBV7-9, the J gene TRBJ2-3, with 8 positions matching TRBD2. J gave up 4 bases and V 4 bases, and 13 bases lay outside the gene matches. Germline CDR1 is SEHNR and CDR2 is FQNEAQ (reference sequence). This CDR3 is 17 amino acids long. The CDR3 loop is CASSYRAGTRVADTQYF. The DNA for the CDR3 is TGTGCCAGCAGCTATAGAGCCGGGACTAGAGTCGCAGATACGCAGTATTTT.

The rearrangement joins TRBV4-2 to TRBJ2-7, with 7 bases that match TRBD1. The CDR3 spans 15 residues. Germline V gene lookup returns CDR1 LGHNA and CDR2 YNFKEQ. Trimming removed 0 bases from V and 6 bases from J; junction bases left unmatched: 8. Here the CDR3 DNA reads TGTGCCAGCAGCCAAGAAATCGGACAGGATAGCGAGCAGTACTTC. Protein: CASSQEIGQDSEQYF.

This chain uses TRBV7-8 with TRBJ2-7; a possible D gene is TRBD2 (6 bases). From germline, CDR1 is SGHVS and CDR2 FQNEAQ. This CDR3 region has 16 residues. V lost 1 base to trimming and J lost 0 bases, with 13 bases between them. The chain's CDR3 is CASSLDQLASSYEQYF. CDR3 bases: TGTGCCAGCAGCTTAGATCAACTAGCCAGCTCCTACGAGCAGTACTTC.

V and J are TRBV30 and TRBJ2-3, with 8 bases matching TRBD2. CDR1 and CDR2 from the germline V gene are GTSNPN and SVGIG (reference sequence). J gave up 0 bases and V 5 bases, and 4 bases lay outside the gene matches. This CDR3 comprises 14 residues. CDR3 sequence: CAWELAASTDTQYF. In DNA, the CDR3 is TGTGCCTGGGAACTAGCGGCTAGCACAGATACGCAGTATTTT.

A single count supports this clonotype. V and J are TRBV2 and TRBJ1-1, with TRBD1 as a possible D gene (6 bases). V lost 7 bases and J lost 11, with 23 bases in between. Germline values: CDR1 SNHLY, CDR2 FYNNEI. The CDR3 totals 14 residues. The CDR3 loop is CASTTGQGRYKAFF. The DNA for the CDR3 is TGTGCCAGCACCACGGGGCAGGGGCGCTACAAGGCTTTCTTT.

The rearrangement joins TRBV20-1 to TRBJ2-7; D could derive from TRBD1 or TRBD2 (6 bases each). The germline CDR1 and CDR2 sequences are DFQATT and SNEGSKA (reference sequence). The CDR3 consists of 13 residues. Trimming cost V 7 bases and J 2 bases, with 15 bases left between them. The CDR3 DNA sequence: TGCAGTGGGGATGGGGGGCGGACCTACGAGCAGTACTTC. The encoded protein is CSGDGGRTYEQYF.

V and J are TRBV29-1 and TRBJ2-2; D remains ambiguous. This CDR3 is 13 amino acids long. CDR1 SQVTM and CDR2 ANQGSEA come from the germline V gene. V lost 3 bases to trimming and J lost 4 bases, with 9 bases between them. CDR3 amino acids: CSVDQQFTGELFF. CDR3 bases: TGCAGCGTTGACCAGCAATTCACCGGGGAGCTGTTTTTT.

The chain carries TRBV3-1 and TRBJ2-4; D is unclear. The germline V and J ends were trimmed by 1 base and 9 bases, with 4 bases remaining between them. This CDR3 is 11 amino acids long. The germline V gene has CDR1 LGHDT and CDR2 YNNKEL (reference sequence). Here the CDR3 reads CASSQGGIQYF. CDR3 sequence (DNA): TGTGCCAGCAGCCAAGGAGGCATTCAGTACTTC.

The gene calls are TRBV27 and TRBJ2-3, with 7 bases fitting TRBD2. This CDR3 region has 19 residues. Germline CDR1 reads MNHEY; CDR2 reads SMNVEV (reference sequence). V gave up 5 bases and J gave up 7 bases; unmatched junction bases: 24. This chain's CDR3 is CASSIPPGLPSRLVNTQYF. CDR3 in DNA: TGTGCCAGCAGTATACCTCCGGGACTACCATCCCGATTGGTGAATACGCAGTATTTT.

The chain recombines TRBV7-2 with TRBJ1-5; D may be TRBD1 (5 bases). V dropped 5 bases and J dropped 7 bases, with 12 bases sitting between them. The CDR3 extends over 13 amino acids. Germline-derived CDR1 and CDR2 are SGHTA and FQGNSA. The CDR3 sequence is CASSPRGTQPQHF. The DNA of the CDR3 is TGTGCCAGCAGCCCTAGAGGGACGCAGCCCCAGCATTTT. Drawing the rest from reference TRBV7-2 and TRBJ1-5, the complete variable domain is GAGVSQSPSNKVTEKGKDVELRCDPISGHTALYWYRQSLGQGLEFLIYFQGNSAPDKSGLPSDRFSAERTGGSVSTLTIQRTQQEDSAVYLCASSPRGTQPQHFGDGTRLSIL.

The J gene is TRBJ2-7, the V gene TRBV4-2; the match to TRBD1 covers 7 bases. V lost 1 base to trimming and J lost 4 bases; unmatched junction nucleotides: 7. There are 15 residues in the CDR3. Germline CDR1 reads LGHNA; CDR2 reads YNFKEQ. CDR3 residues: CASSQVSDRVYEQYF. CDR3 coding DNA: TGTGCCAGCAGCCAAGTATCCGACAGGGTGTACGAGCAGTACTTC.

This chain joins TRBV5-4 and TRBJ1-3; D perhaps matches TRBD1 (6 bases). The germline V and J ends were trimmed by 4 bases and 3 bases, with 20 bases remaining between them. The germline V gene has CDR1 SGHNT and CDR2 YYREEE (reference sequence). This CDR3 comprises 17 residues. The CDR3: CASSLTWGGAHGNTIYF. The CDR3 DNA follows: TGTGCCAGCAGCCTGACCTGGGGGGGGGCGCATGGAAACACCATATATTTT.

A single count supports this clonotype. This rearrangement joins TRBV29-1 to TRBJ2-2, with TRBD1 identical over 9 bases. The CDR3 is 13 amino acids. Germline V lookup: CDR1 SQVTM, CDR2 ANQGSEA. The V segment lost 7 bases and the J segment 8 bases; nucleotides outside the gene matches: 8. The CDR3 bases are TGCAGCGCTGGGGACAGGGCGAGGGGGGAGCTGTTTTTT. This gives the protein CSAGDRARGELFF.

This clonotype was observed a single time. V and J are TRBV3-1 and TRBJ1-5; D remains unclear. V gave up 2 bases and J gave up 9 bases, with 8 bases separating them. The germline V gene has CDR1 LGHDT and CDR2 YNNKEL (reference sequence). This CDR3 comprises 12 residues. CDR3 amino acids: CASSQKEGPQHF. In DNA form, the CDR3 reads TGTGCCAGCAGCCAAAAGGAGGGGCCCCAGCATTTT.

The chain joins TRBV28 to TRBJ2-7; 7 bases are shared with TRBD1. The CDR3 is 13 amino acids. The ends lost 8 bases at V and 0 bases at J; junction bases unmatched: 4. CDR1 MDHEN and CDR2 SYDVKM come from the germline V gene. The CDR3 loop reads CASAGDSSYEQYF. CDR3 bases: TGTGCCAGCGCCGGGGACAGCTCCTACGAGCAGTACTTC.

CDR3 protein: CASSQGLGDRMNKDGYTF. In DNA form, the CDR3 reads TGTGCCAGCAGCCAAGGTCTCGGGGACAGGATGAACAAGGATGGCTACACCTTC. The chain links TRBV3-1 to TRBJ1-2, with TRBD1 matching over 8 bases. The trim removed 1 base at V and 6 bases at J, leaving 16 bases unmatched. This CDR3 is 18 amino acids long. From germline, CDR1 is LGHDT and CDR2 YNNKEL (reference sequence).